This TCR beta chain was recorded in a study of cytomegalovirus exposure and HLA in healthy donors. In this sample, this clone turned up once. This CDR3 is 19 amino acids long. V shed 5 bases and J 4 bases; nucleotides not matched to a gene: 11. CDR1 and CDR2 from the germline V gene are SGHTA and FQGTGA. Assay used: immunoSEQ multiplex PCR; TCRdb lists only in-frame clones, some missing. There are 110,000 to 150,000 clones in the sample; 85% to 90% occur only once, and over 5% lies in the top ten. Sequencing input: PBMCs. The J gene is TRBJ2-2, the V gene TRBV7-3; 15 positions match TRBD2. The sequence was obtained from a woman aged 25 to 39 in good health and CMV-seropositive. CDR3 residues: CASSLGGLAGGPSTGELFF. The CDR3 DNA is TGTGCCAGCAGCCTAGGAGGACTAGCGGGAGGGCCGAGCACCGGGGAGCTGTTTTTT.